The 17 T cell receptor beta chains below were found in one sample sequenced in a study of blood T cell repertoires in COVID-19. Assay: immunoSEQ multiplex PCR; the TCRdb copy retains only in-frame clones and omits some. Among 25,000 to 30,000 clones listed, 75% to 90% were seen once. Sequences were obtained from peripheral blood. Source of these receptors: an older man with active COVID-19.

The chain combines TRBV5-6 with TRBJ1-6, with TRBD1 identical over 11 bases. CDR3 size: 16 residues. CDR1 and CDR2 (germline): SGHDT, YYEEEE. The V gene end was trimmed by 4 bases and the J gene end by 6 bases; junction bases not matched to a gene: 6. The CDR3 DNA reads as TGTGCCAGCAGCCCTGGGACAGGGGGGTTTAATTCACCCCTCCACTTT. Translated, it gives CASSPGTGGFNSPLHF.

The V gene is TRBV5-1, the J gene TRBJ1-1, with a possible D match to TRBD1 (6 bases). In germline, CDR1 is SGHRS, CDR2 YFSETQ. With 2 bases removed from V and 0 bases from J, the gap between germline ends came to 14 bases. This CDR3 has 16 residues. The CDR3 spells CASSLQGRDMNTEAFF. The CDR3, as DNA: TGCGCCAGCAGCTTACAGGGCCGGGACATGAACACTGAAGCTTTCTTT. Complete variable domain (other parts from reference TRBV5-1 and TRBJ1-1): KAGVTQTPRYLIKTRGQQVTLSCSPISGHRSVSWYQQTPGQGLQFLFEYFSETQRNKGNFPGRFSGRQFSNSRSEMNVSTLELGDSALYLCASSLQGRDMNTEAFFGQGTRLTVV.

This sequence joins TRBV3-1 (or the pseudogene TRBV3-2) and TRBJ2-5; D is uncertain. Trimming removed 1 base at V and 0 bases at J, with 12 bases between. CDR3 length equals 16 residues. Germline CDR1 and CDR2: LGHDT and YNNKEL (reference sequence). CDR3 sequence (DNA): TGTGCCAGCAGCCAAGGTAGGCTACAGTACCAAGAGACCCAGTACTTC. Its translation: CASSQGRLQYQETQYF.

This sequence joins TRBV13 and TRBJ2-3; the match to TRBD1 covers 11 bases. Germline CDR1 PRHDT, CDR2 FYEKMQ (reference sequence). The junction had 13 bases not matched to a gene; V was cut back by 6 bases and J by 5 bases. CDR3 length: 17 amino acids. CDR3 bases: TGTGCCAGCAGTTTGGGACAGGGGGGAGCGTTCGTAGATACGCAGTATTTT. The encoded protein is CASSLGQGGAFVDTQYF.

The genes are TRBV19 and TRBJ1-5; the D is unclear. The V gene lost 7 bases and the J gene lost 0 bases, with 16 bases spanning the gap. The CDR3 spans 16 residues. Per the germline V gene, CDR1 is LNHDA and CDR2 is SQIVND (reference sequence). CDR3 in DNA: TGTGCCAGTAACACCCTAGGAGGTTTTAGCAATCAGCCCCAGCATTTT. Protein product: CASNTLGGFSNQPQHF.

The rearrangement joins TRBV5-8 to TRBJ1-2, with 7 bases that match TRBD1. Germline CDR1 is SGHTS and CDR2 is YDEGEE. Trimming took 4 bases from V and 3 from J; bases not matched to a gene: 6. The CDR3 has 14 amino acids. CDR3 sequence (DNA): TGTGCCAGCAGCAATACGGACAGGCACTATGGCTACACCTTC. It codes for CASSNTDRHYGYTF.

By sample fraction, this clone is large (0.1 to 1%). The rearrangement links TRBV11-2 to TRBJ1-2; tentatively, D is TRBD1 (6 bases). CDR1 is SGHAT and CDR2 is FQNNGV in the germline V gene. The ends were cut back, 2 bases at V and 11 bases at J, with 15 bases in the middle. CDR3 length equals 13 residues. CDR3 bases: TGTGCCAGCAGCTTATCTAACGACAGGAGATACACCTTC. This codes for CASSLSNDRRYTF.

This chain uses TRBV29-1 with TRBJ2-7, with 8 bases aligning to TRBD2. The CDR3 has 13 amino acids. CDR1 and CDR2 from the germline V gene are SQVTM and ANQGSEA. V gave up 4 bases and J gave up 0 bases; unmatched junction bases: 2. CDR3 residues: CSVVGLDSYEQYF. Written as DNA, the CDR3 is TGCAGCGTTGTGGGACTAGACTCCTACGAGCAGTACTTC.

V is TRBV9 and J is TRBJ2-7; TRBD1 aligns across 7 bases. Trimming took 4 bases from V and 1 from J; bases not matched to a gene: 11. Germline values: CDR1 SGDLS, CDR2 YYNGEE. CDR3 length: 16 amino acids. CDR3 DNA: TGTGCCAGCAGCCCCCGTCCATCGGGACAGTCCTACGAGCAGTACTTC. Its protein product is CASSPRPSGQSYEQYF.

The rearrangement uses TRBV5-6 and TRBJ2-3, with a possible D match to TRBD1 (6 bases). This CDR3 has 19 amino acids. V dropped 3 bases and J dropped 2 bases, with 25 bases sitting between them. Per germline, CDR1 SGHDT and CDR2 YYEEEE. The CDR3 reads CASSYVSLGAAGATDTQYF. The CDR3 DNA reads as TGTGCCAGCAGCTACGTAAGCTTGGGGGCGGCTGGCGCCACAGATACGCAGTATTTT.

V gene TRBV20-1 combines with J gene TRBJ2-1; 8 nucleotides line up with TRBD2. Losses at the gene ends were 3 bases for V and 4 bases for J; bases not matched to a gene: 17. CDR3 length: 18 residues. CDR1 is DFQATT and CDR2 is SNEGSKA in the germline V gene (reference sequence). The CDR3 DNA reads as TGCAGTGCTAGTCCCTTCGGGCGCGGGGGGAGGAAGTACAATGAGCAGTTCTTC. Amino acid sequence: CSASPFGRGGRKYNEQFF.

The chain has TRBV2 and TRBJ2-3; D is uncertain. V dropped 4 bases and J dropped 1 base, with 9 bases sitting between them. The CDR3 contains 14 residues. The germline V gene encodes CDR1 SNHLY and CDR2 FYNNEI. Here the CDR3 DNA reads TGTGCCAGCAGTGGCGGATCACGCACAGATACGCAGTATTTT. Amino acid sequence: CASSGGSRTDTQYF.

This clone was seen a handful of times. CDR3 protein: CATSTLRAGGTGELFF. CDR3 nucleotides: TGTGCCACCAGCACCCTACGGGCAGGGGGCACCGGGGAGCTGTTTTTT. The chain carries TRBV15 and TRBJ2-2; 7 bases line up with TRBD1. Germline trimming cut 4 bases from V and 4 bases from J; bases unmatched to any gene: 9. The germline gives CDR1 LNHNV, CDR2 YYDKDF (reference sequence). This CDR3 has 16 amino acids.

This chain connects TRBV6-1 to TRBJ1-5; D may be TRBD1 (5 bases). Per germline, CDR1 MNHNS and CDR2 SASEGT. The CDR3 sequence is 13 residues long. V was cut by 2 bases and J by 10 bases, with 12 bases left in between. The CDR3 region has the DNA TGTGCCAGCAGTGAAAATCAGGGTATACCCCAGCATTTT. As protein: CASSENQGIPQHF.

The sample holds one count of this clone. The V gene is TRBV6-5, the J gene TRBJ2-5; 9 bases line up with TRBD2. The J segment lost 4 bases and the V segment lost 7 bases, leaving 10 bases of the junction unmatched. The CDR3 has 15 residues. Germline lookup yields CDR1 MNHEY and CDR2 SVGAGI. This CDR3 reads CASKGTSWVGETQYF. The CDR3 coding sequence is TGTGCCAGCAAAGGGACTAGCTGGGTCGGAGAGACCCAGTACTTC.

V gene TRBV5-1 combines with J gene TRBJ2-7, with 9 bases that match TRBD1. The CDR3 has 15 residues. The germline V gene encodes CDR1 SGHRS and CDR2 YFSETQ. V was pared by 4 bases and J by 0 bases, with 5 bases of the junction left unmatched. Written as DNA, the CDR3 is TGCGCCAGCAGCACCGGACAGGGGCCCTCCTACGAGCAGTACTTC. As protein: CASSTGQGPSYEQYF.

CDR3 bases: TGTGCCAGCAGCTTGCCCGGACAGGGGTACAATGAGCAGTTCTTC. This gives the protein CASSLPGQGYNEQFF. V is TRBV5-8 and J is TRBJ2-1; 9 bases fit TRBD1. The CDR3 consists of 15 residues. Germline V gene sequence: CDR1 SGHTS, CDR2 YDEGEE. V was pared by 1 base and J by 4 bases, with 3 bases of the junction left unmatched.